The rows below give T cell receptor beta chains drawn from one sample of a study of OX40 agonist ivuxolimab in advanced cancers. Method: immunoSEQ multiplex PCR; TCRdb's copy keeps in-frame clones and lacks some. The table lists fewer than 45,000 clones, around 87% of them singletons, with around 35% in the top ten. Specimen: CD4+ or CD8+ T cells sorted from blood, collected in a trial of the OX40 agonist ivuxolimab. The source of these receptors is an adult with an advanced solid tumor such as melanoma, head and neck, liver or kidney cancer. CDR3s include the opening cysteine and the closing phenylalanine or tryptophan. The D gene is left open where the match is weak. Clone size, where shown, is once, few, many, or a class for clones that have expanded.

>.|TRBV7-9|.|TRBJ1-3
CASSAGDLSSGNTIYF
TGTGCCAGCAGCGCAGGGGATTTAAGCTCTGGAAACACCATATATTTT
>.|TRBV2|.|TRBJ2-7
CASSEAGTYEQYF
TGTGCCAGCAGTGAGGCAGGAACCTACGAGCAGTACTTC
>.|TRBV6-5|.|TRBJ1-1
CASSRGVNTEAFF
TGTGCCAGCAGTAGGGGGGTGAACACTGAAGCTTTCTTT
>.|TRBV19|TRBD2|TRBJ2-3
CASSTGLAGATDTQYF
TGTGCCAGTAGTACGGGACTAGCGGGAGCCACAGATACGCAGTATTTT
>.|TRBV5-8|.|TRBJ2-2
CASSLWTGELFF
TGTGCCAGCAGCTTGTGGACCGGGGAGCTGTTTTTT
>.|TRBV30|.|TRBJ2-1
CAWGAWTYNEQFF
TGTGCCTGGGGCGCCTGGACCTACAATGAGCAGTTCTTC
>once|TRBV10-1|TRBD1|TRBJ2-1
CASSGQWTGQQFF
TGCGCCAGCAGTGGACAATGGACAGGGCAGCAGTTCTTC
>.|TRBV6-1|.|TRBJ2-7
CASSELWAYEQYF
TGTGCCAGCAGTGAATTGTGGGCCTACGAGCAGTACTTC
>.|TRBV5-4|.|TRBJ1-1
CASSLAGGGEAFF
TGTGCCAGCAGCTTGGCCGGGGGCGGTGAAGCTTTCTTT
>.|TRBV11-2|TRBD1|TRBJ2-7
CASSQGAEQYF
TGTGCCAGCAGCCAGGGGGCAGAGCAGTACTTC
>.|TRBV6-5|TRBD2|TRBJ2-3
CASSYTGGYTDTQYF
TGTGCCAGCAGTTACACGGGGGGATACACAGATACGCAGTATTTT
>.|TRBV4-2|.|TRBJ2-1
CASSQDRATYNEQFF
TGTGCCAGCAGCCAAGACAGGGCCACCTACAATGAGCAGTTCTTC
>.|TRBV9|.|TRBJ2-3
CASSAKEGATQYF
TGTGCCAGCAGCGCCAAGGAGGGAGCTACGCAGTATTTT
>.|TRBV25-1|.|TRBJ2-1
CASWTSYNEQFF
TGTGCCAGCTGGACATCTTACAATGAGCAGTTCTTC
>.|TRBV18|.|TRBJ1-1
CASSPDSMNTEAFF
TGTGCCAGCTCACCGGACAGCATGAACACTGAAGCTTTCTTT
>.|TRBV11-2|TRBD2|TRBJ2-3
CASSSASGGLLDTQYF
TGTGCCAGCAGCTCGGCTAGCGGTGGGCTGTTAGATACGCAGTATTTT
>.|TRBV4-1|.|TRBJ2-3
CASSQDLKGMGTDTQYF
TGCGCCAGCAGCCAAGATCTGAAGGGGATGGGGACAGATACGCAGTATTTT
>.|TRBV27|TRBD1|TRBJ2-7
CASSRQGAGYEQYF
TGTGCCAGCAGTCGACAGGGGGCGGGGTACGAGCAGTACTTC
>.|TRBV11-3|.|TRBJ2-2
CASSLGGHTGELFF
TGTGCCAGCAGCCTGGGGGGGCACACCGGGGAGCTGTTTTTT
>.|TRBV29-1|TRBD1|TRBJ2-1
CSGWGGQGQFF
TGCAGCGGTTGGGGGGGACAGGGACAATTCTTC
>few|TRBV7-9|.|TRBJ1-1
CASSLLAEAFF
TGTGCCAGCAGCTTATTAGCTGAAGCTTTCTTT
>.|TRBV2|TRBD1|TRBJ1-2
CASSPDRGGYGYTF
TGTGCCAGCAGTCCGGACAGGGGCGGTTATGGCTACACCTTC
>.|TRBV11-2|.|TRBJ1-3
CASSLGGSGNTIYF
TGTGCCAGCAGCTTAGGCGGTTCTGGAAACACCATATATTTT
>.|TRBV5-4|.|TRBJ1-2
CASSLDRRVEGYTF
TGTGCCAGCAGCCTCGACAGGAGGGTGGAAGGCTACACCTTC
>.|TRBV9|.|TRBJ2-5
CASSVRGGEETQYF
TGTGCCAGCAGCGTCCGAGGTGGGGAAGAGACCCAGTACTTC
>.|TRBV19|TRBD1|TRBJ1-5
CASSMNGGTGGNF
TGTGCCAGTAGTATGAATGGGGGGACAGGCGGAAATTTT
>.|TRBV9|.|TRBJ1-1
CASSATIQATNTEAFF
TGTGCCAGCAGCGCCACCATACAGGCTACGAACACTGAAGCTTTCTTT
>.|TRBV29-1|TRBD2|TRBJ2-7
CSTLAGADEQYF
TGCAGCACACTAGCGGGAGCGGACGAGCAGTACTTC
>.|TRBV5-1|TRBD1|TRBJ2-1
CASSWDSRGNEQFF
TGCGCCAGCAGCTGGGACAGCCGCGGGAATGAGCAGTTCTTC
>.|TRBV6-5|TRBD2|TRBJ2-3
CASSYGLAGGTDTQYF
TGTGCCAGCAGTTACGGACTAGCGGGGGGCACAGATACGCAGTATTTT
>.|TRBV7-9|.|TRBJ2-1
CASSPRVLGWDNEQFF
TGTGCCAGCAGCCCACGGGTACTTGGGTGGGACAATGAGCAGTTCTTC
>.|TRBV29-1|.|TRBJ1-1
CSVEWGSRPMNTEASF
TGCAGCGTTGAGTGGGGCAGCCGACCCATGAACACTGAAGCTTCCTTT
>.|TRBV19|TRBD1|TRBJ2-3
CASTRTGGVDTQYF
TGTGCCAGTACCCGGACAGGGGGCGTGGATACGCAGTATTTT
>.|TRBV10-3|.|TRBJ2-7
CAISQGAPDFEQYF
TGTGCCATCAGCCAAGGGGCCCCGGATTTCGAGCAGTACTTC
>.|TRBV5-1|.|TRBJ2-3
CASSLDVWLNTDTQYF
TGCGCCAGCAGCTTGGATGTTTGGCTAAACACAGATACGCAGTATTTT
>.|TRBV21-1|.|TRBJ1-4
CASSSRSILQGTNEKLFF
TGTGCCAGCAGCTCGCGCTCAATCCTACAGGGAACTAATGAAAAACTGTTTTTT
>.|TRBV13|.|TRBJ2-1
CASRSGASSYNEQFF
TGTGCCAGCAGGTCGGGGGCCAGCTCCTACAATGAGCAGTTCTTC
>.|TRBV7-3|.|TRBJ2-5
CASSLGDSPETQYF
TGTGCCAGCAGCTTAGGGGACTCCCCAGAGACCCAGTACTTC
>.|TRBV25-1|.|TRBJ2-4
CASSGPVVRGDLMDIQYF
TGTGCCAGCAGTGGCCCCGTTGTCCGAGGGGACCTAATGGACATTCAGTACTTC
>.|TRBV5-1|.|TRBJ2-5
CASSLAAPPETQYF
TGCGCCAGCAGCTTGGCCGCCCCTCCGGAGACCCAGTACTTC
>.|TRBV11-3|.|TRBJ2-7
CASSRQSYEQYF
TGTGCCAGCAGCCGACAGTCCTACGAGCAGTACTTC
>.|TRBV5-4|.|TRBJ1-2
CASSLESGRDYGYTF
TGTGCCAGCAGCTTGGAGTCGGGGCGCGACTATGGCTACACCTTC
>.|TRBV2|.|TRBJ2-7
CASSEGRGFSYEQYF
TGTGCCAGCAGTGAGGGGCGGGGCTTCTCCTACGAGCAGTACTTC
>.|TRBV15|TRBD1|TRBJ1-5
CATSRGQNQPQHF
TGTGCCACCAGCAGGGGACAGAATCAGCCCCAGCATTTT
>.|TRBV6-1|.|TRBJ2-2
CASDQQGPGELFF
TGTGCCAGCGATCAACAGGGTCCCGGGGAGCTGTTTTTT
>.|TRBV19|.|TRBJ1-1
CASSIGTVYTEAFF
TGTGCCAGTAGTATCGGTACTGTGTACACTGAAGCTTTCTTT
>.|TRBV5-1|.|TRBJ1-2
CASSKMDGNYGYTF
TGCGCCAGCAGCAAGATGGACGGTAACTATGGCTACACCTTC
>.|TRBV5-1|.|TRBJ2-5
CASSAARETQYF
TGCGCCAGCAGCGCCGCCCGAGAGACCCAGTACTTC
>.|TRBV25-1|.|TRBJ2-2
CASSTTEKNTGELFF
TGTGCCAGCAGTACGACCGAGAAAAACACCGGGGAGCTGTTTTTT
>.|TRBV11-2|.|TRBJ2-2
CASSLGLANTGELFF
TGTGCCAGCAGCCTTGGACTGGCTAACACCGGGGAGCTGTTTTTT
>.|TRBV6-1|TRBD1|TRBJ2-5
CASSERDRGLQETQYF
TGTGCCAGCAGTGAGAGGGACAGGGGGTTACAAGAGACCCAGTACTTC
>.|TRBV4-1|TRBD1|TRBJ2-1
CASSQTGGEIYNEQFF
TGCGCCAGCAGCCAGACAGGGGGCGAGATCTACAATGAGCAGTTCTTC
>.|TRBV4-1|.|TRBJ1-2
CASSQAPGPNYGYTF
TGCGCCAGCAGCCAAGCCCCGGGGCCAAACTATGGCTACACCTTC
>medium-sized|TRBV20-1|.|TRBJ2-5
CSHGRRETQYF
TGCAGTCACGGGAGAAGGGAGACCCAGTACTTC
>.|TRBV7-9|TRBD2|TRBJ2-3
CASRDRNSGLGPDTQYF
TGTGCCAGCAGGGACCGAAACTCGGGACTAGGACCAGATACGCAGTATTTT
>.|TRBV5-5|.|TRBJ1-2
CASSLARVGANYGYTF
TGTGCCAGCAGCTTGGCGAGGGTAGGGGCTAACTATGGCTACACCTTC
>once|TRBV27|.|TRBJ2-5
CASSAQQGTQYF
TGTGCCAGCAGTGCTCAACAGGGGACCCAGTACTTC
>.|TRBV28|.|TRBJ1-2
CASSHMERGYTF
TGTGCCAGCAGTCACATGGAACGCGGCTACACCTTC
>few|TRBV6-1|.|TRBJ2-2
CASSEVGAGELFF
TGTGCCAGCAGTGAAGTAGGGGCCGGGGAGCTGTTTTTT